These T cell receptor beta chains were read from a single sample in a study of graft-versus-host responses after intestinal transplantation. The method was immunoSEQ multiplex PCR; TCRdb's version includes in-frame clones alone and lacks a portion of them. The data hold approximately 4,300 clones, with about 22% observed a single time. This material consisted of alloreactive CD4+ T cells from a mixed lymphocyte reaction culture, taken before transplantation. The receptors originated from a human patient who was an organ donor for intestinal transplantation. The CDR3 runs from the conserved cysteine through the conserved F or W. Fields, in order: clone size, V gene, D gene, J gene, CDR3 DNA, CDR3 protein. The D gene is left open where the match is weak. A row's size may be missing; if present it is once, few, many or a size class.

medium-sized	TRBV5-1	TRBD2	TRBJ2-2	TGCGCCAGCAGCCAGACTAGCGGGGGTAACGGGGAGCTGTTTTTT	CASSQTSGGNGELFF
few	TRBV25-1	.	TRBJ2-3	TGTGCCAGCAGTGAATATCGGGGGACAGATACGCAGTATTTT	CASSEYRGTDTQYF
few	TRBV10-3	.	TRBJ1-5	TGTGCCATCAGTGAGTCCCACAATCAGCCCCAGCATTTT	CAISESHNQPQHF
.	TRBV30	TRBD2	TRBJ2-1	TGTGCCTGGAGTGGAGTGTCGGGACTAGCAAGCTACAATGAGCAGTTCTTC	CAWSGVSGLASYNEQFF
medium-sized	TRBV9	TRBD1	TRBJ2-5	TGTGCCAGCAGCGTAGGAACCCGACAGGGTCAAGAGACCCAGTACTTC	CASSVGTRQGQETQYF
once	TRBV6-6	TRBD2	TRBJ2-5	TGTGCCAGCAGCACCACAGCGGGGAGACTCGAGACCCAGTACTTC	CASSTTAGRLETQYF
few	TRBV10-3	.	TRBJ1-5	TGTGCCATCAGTGACAGGCCTAATCAGCCCCAGCATTTT	CAISDRPNQPQHF
few	TRBV11-2	.	TRBJ2-1	TGTGCCAGCAGCTTCCTCGGAGGAGTCAATGAGCAGTTCTTC	CASSFLGGVNEQFF
.	TRBV11-3	.	TRBJ1-2	TGTGCCAGCAGCTTATTAGTGATCTATGGCTACACCTTC	CASSLLVIYGYTF
few	TRBV29-1	.	TRBJ2-5	TGCAGCGTCCGGGACACCCCCTCAGAGACCCAGTACTTC	CSVRDTPSETQYF
medium-sized	TRBV16	.	TRBJ1-5	TGTGCCAGCAGCCCCAGGTCAGGCAATCAGCCCCAGCATTTT	CASSPRSGNQPQHF
medium-sized	TRBV5-1	TRBD1	TRBJ1-2	TGCGCCAGCAGCCCGGGGACAGGGCGAGGCTACACCTTC	CASSPGTGRGYTF
medium-sized	TRBV7-8	.	TRBJ2-1	TGTGCCAGCAGCTTAGTTCCAGGGGTCAATGAGCAGTTCTTC	CASSLVPGVNEQFF
.	TRBV7-2	.	TRBJ1-1	TGTGCCAGCAGCTTGGGGGCGACCATCGTTGGAGCTTTCTTT	CASSLGATIVGAFF
.	TRBV5-1	TRBD2	TRBJ2-1	TGCGCCAGCATCGGTAGCGGGGGGGCGGTGGGATACAATGAGCAGTTCTTC	CASIGSGGAVGYNEQFF
few	TRBV15	TRBD1	TRBJ2-1	TGTGCCACTCGCTGGGGGCAGGGGGCTTACAATGAGCAGTTCTTC	CATRWGQGAYNEQFF
medium-sized	TRBV6-5	.	TRBJ2-5	TGTGCCAGCAGTTACCTGACTGGGGGGGAGACCCAGTACTTC	CASSYLTGGETQYF
.	TRBV2	.	TRBJ2-2	TGTGCCAGCAGGTCTACGGGGGGCGACACCGGGGAGCTGTTTTTT	CASRSTGGDTGELFF
.	TRBV5-1	.	TRBJ1-2	TGTGCCAGCAGCTTCGGCGCCACTACCTATGGCTACACCTTC	CASSFGATTYGYTF
few	TRBV20-1	.	TRBJ2-1	TGCAGTGCTAGAGGCGGGGTGACGCAGTTCTTC	CSARGGVTQFF
medium-sized	TRBV15	.	TRBJ1-2	TGTGCCACCAGCAATTCTCCGGGACAAGGAGCCCTTTATGGCTACACCTTC	CATSNSPGQGALYGYTF
.	TRBV6-1	TRBD2	TRBJ2-3	TGTGCCAGCAATGAAGCGCTTGGGCGGGGGGCCTGGGATACGCAGTATTTT	CASNEALGRGAWDTQYF
few	TRBV4-1	TRBD2	TRBJ2-3	TGCGCCAGCAGCCGTAGCGGGGGGCTTCCAGATACGCAGTATTTT	CASSRSGGLPDTQYF
.	TRBV18	TRBD2	TRBJ2-2	TGTGCCAGCTCACTCGGACTAGCGGACACCGGGGAGCTGTTTTTT	CASSLGLADTGELFF
.	TRBV28	.	TRBJ2-5	TGTGCCAGCAGCTCAGGGGTAGAGACCCAGTACTTC	CASSSGVETQYF
.	TRBV7-2	.	TRBJ2-3	TGTGCCAGCAGCTATAGCGGAGATACGCAGTATTTT	CASSYSGDTQYF
few	TRBV9	.	TRBJ2-6	TGTGCCAGCAGCGTAGAAATGGGGGCGGTGTCCGGGGCCAACGTCCTGACTTTC	CASSVEMGAVSGANVLTF
many	TRBV6-5	.	TRBJ1-2	TGTGCCAGCACTCCCCTAGTGGGGGGCTATGGCTACACCTTC	CASTPLVGGYGYTF
.	TRBV19	.	TRBJ1-5	TGTGCCAGTAGCAGCGGATTGAAATGGCCCCAGCATTTT	CASSSGLKWPQHF
.	TRBV29-1	TRBD2	TRBJ2-3	TGCAGCGTAGCTCGGACTAGCGGGGACACAGATACGCAGTATTTT	CSVARTSGDTDTQYF
medium-sized	TRBV4-2	.	TRBJ1-4	TGTGCCAGCAGCGACCCGGGGGTGGCTAATGAAAAACTGTTTTTT	CASSDPGVANEKLFF
.	TRBV10-3	TRBD2	TRBJ2-3	TGTGCCATCAGTGAGAATAGCGGGGACTCAGATACGCAGTATTTT	CAISENSGDSDTQYF
medium-sized	TRBV9	TRBD2	TRBJ2-3	TGTGCCAGCAGCGTACCAGCGGGGGGTAACACAGATACGCAGTATTTT	CASSVPAGGNTDTQYF
.	TRBV21-1	.	TRBJ2-1	TGTGCCAGCAGACCTCAATTAGCTACACCATCCGACAATGAGCAGTTCTTC	CASRPQLATPSDNEQFF
medium-sized	TRBV20-1	.	TRBJ1-2	TGCAGTGCTAGCTGGGGGGGTGGCTACACCTTC	CSASWGGGYTF
.	TRBV5-6	.	TRBJ1-1	TGTGCCAGCAGCTTCAGGGTCGTGGGGAACACTGAAGCTTTCTTT	CASSFRVVGNTEAFF
medium-sized	TRBV6-6	.	TRBJ1-6	TGTGCCAGCAGTTACCTCTCGTCGGGGGACTCACCCCTCCACTTT	CASSYLSSGDSPLHF
.	TRBV11-3	.	TRBJ2-3	TGTGCCAGCAGCTTAACCGGGGGAGGCACAGATACGCAGTATTTT	CASSLTGGGTDTQYF
.	TRBV6-6	TRBD2	TRBJ2-3	TGTGCCAGCAGTTACATAGGAATAGCGGGACATACGCAGTATTTT	CASSYIGIAGHTQYF
few	TRBV5-4	.	TRBJ2-3	TGTGCCAGCAGCCCCCCGGCCCTGACTTCCACAGATACGCAGTATTTT	CASSPPALTSTDTQYF
.	TRBV7-2	.	TRBJ1-1	TGTGCCAGCAGCTTAGGGCTCCTGATGAACACTGAAGCTTTCTTT	CASSLGLLMNTEAFF
few	TRBV5-4	.	TRBJ1-1	TGTGCCAGCAGCTTGGTCGGGATGAACACTGAAGCTTTCTTT	CASSLVGMNTEAFF
.	TRBV28	.	TRBJ2-1	TGTGCCAGCAGCTCACCTCTAGGCTCCTACAATGAGCAGTTCTTC	CASSSPLGSYNEQFF
.	TRBV27	.	TRBJ2-6	TGTGCCAGCAGCCCGGGCCGGGGTTTCTGGGCCAACGTCCTGACTTTC	CASSPGRGFWANVLTF
.	TRBV5-1	TRBD2	TRBJ2-5	TGCGCCAGCAGCTATGATGCGGGGGGGAGATCGGAGACCCAGTACTTC	CASSYDAGGRSETQYF
medium-sized	TRBV6-5	TRBD1	TRBJ1-1	TGTGCCAGCAGTTCGATACAGGGGGCCGGCACTGAAGCTTTCTTT	CASSSIQGAGTEAFF
few	TRBV29-1	TRBD1	TRBJ2-2	TGCAGCGTTGATGCGACAGGGAAGGGGACCGGGGAGCTGTTTTTT	CSVDATGKGTGELFF
few	TRBV7-2	.	TRBJ1-3	TGTGCCAGCAGCTTAGCGTCGCCGGGGGCTGGAAACACCATATATTTT	CASSLASPGAGNTIYF
medium-sized	TRBV5-4	TRBD1	TRBJ1-2	TGTGCCAGCAGCTTGGTAGGCAGGGGGTATGGCTACACCTTC	CASSLVGRGYGYTF
.	TRBV1	.	TRBJ2-6	TGCACCAGCAGGCCGCTCCGTTTTGCACAAAGTCGGGCCAACGTCCTGACTTTC	CTSRPLRFAQSRANVLTF
medium-sized	TRBV10-3	.	TRBJ1-1	TGTGCCATCAGTGCCCAGGGAGGCGGCACTGAAGCTTTCTTT	CAISAQGGGTEAFF
few	TRBV6-9	.	TRBJ2-1	TGTGCCAGCAGTTACAGGCATACTAGGGGGTACAATGAGCAGTTCTTC	CASSYRHTRGYNEQFF